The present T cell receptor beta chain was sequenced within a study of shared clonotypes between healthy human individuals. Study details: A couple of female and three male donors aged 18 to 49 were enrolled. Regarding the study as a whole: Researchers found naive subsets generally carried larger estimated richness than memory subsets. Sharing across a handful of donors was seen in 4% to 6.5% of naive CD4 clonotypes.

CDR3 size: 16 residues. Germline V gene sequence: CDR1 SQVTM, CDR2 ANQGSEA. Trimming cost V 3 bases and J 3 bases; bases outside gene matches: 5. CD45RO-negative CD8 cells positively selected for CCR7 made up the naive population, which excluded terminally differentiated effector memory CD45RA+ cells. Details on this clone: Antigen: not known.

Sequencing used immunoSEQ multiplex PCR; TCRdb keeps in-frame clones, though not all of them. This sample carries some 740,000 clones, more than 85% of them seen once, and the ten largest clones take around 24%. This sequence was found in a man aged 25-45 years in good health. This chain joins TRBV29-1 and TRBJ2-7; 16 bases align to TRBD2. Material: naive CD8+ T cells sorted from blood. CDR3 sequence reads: CSVEEGLAGGLYEQYF. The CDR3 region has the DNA TGCAGCGTTGAGGAGGGACTAGCGGGAGGGCTCTACGAGCAGTACTTC.